This entry concerns a single TCR beta chain. Antigen: not known. The record originates from a study of tumor-infiltrating lymphocytes in primary liver carcinoma. Study-wide background: Recorded tumor stage was T1-T3 N0M0, with diameters of roughly 4 to 10 cm.

Unsorted bulk tissue (roughly 17-33 mg) underwent RNA and DNA co-extraction. Study outcomes and limitations: Blood had a significantly lower top-250-clone fraction than tumors did (p = 0.039).

Germline V CDR1 and CDR2: MNHNS, SASEGT. The CDR3 is 14 residues long. V shed 6 bases and J 6 bases; nucleotides not matched to a gene: 5. TCR beta cDNA was made from roughly 500 ng total RNA with a constant-region primer. ARM-PCR, slightly modified, supplied the TCR beta libraries through three nested multiplex PCR rounds. Primers for the first two PCR rounds were TRBV1-TRBV30 forward primers and a C-beta reverse primer (approximately 10 cycles per round). MiXCR, run by TCRdb on the multiplex PCR reads, gives a single entry per CDR3 protein. Of some 110,000 distinct CDR3 sequences in the sample, roughly four fifths were seen once.

The chain joins TRBV6-1 to TRBJ2-1, with 10 bases fitting TRBD2. The source is a man aged 40-55 years with primary liver carcinoma and hepatitis B virus infection. What was sequenced was liver tumor tissue from sampling region 3. Noted subset: tumor region T3, left-lateral pole. CDR3 nucleotides: TGTGCCAGCAGCGGACTAGCGGAGACCAATGAGCAGTTCTTC. This encodes CASSGLAETNEQFF.